Described below is a single T cell receptor beta chain sequence and its context. Its matching antigen is unknown. Patients with a history of autoimmune disease or on systemic immunosuppression were excluded. Sampling of blood occurred at baseline, cycle 4 day 1, and cycle 7 day 1. Sequenced by immunoSEQ multiplex PCR; TCRdb stores in-frame clones only, minus some. The sample carries about 64,000 clones, roughly four fifths recorded once. The entry originates in a study of OX40 agonist ivuxolimab in advanced cancers. Overall study: Cohort: 80% to 90% men, mean age approximately 66, aged about 20 to 85.

General observations from the study: Clonal expansion was among the lowest in partial responders at 0.1-3.0 mg/kg, especially CD8+.

The sequencing here drew on CD4+ or CD8+ T cells sorted from blood, taken in a trial of the OX40 agonist ivuxolimab. This sequence was found in an adult with an advanced solid tumor such as melanoma, head and neck, liver or kidney cancer.

DNA of the CDR3: TGTGCCAGCAGCGCACGGTTTGGGACAACCTCTAACTATGGCTACACCTTC. Translation: CASSARFGTTSNYGYTF. The chain has TRBV5-8 and TRBJ1-2, with D maybe TRBD1 (6 bases). CDR1 SGHTS and CDR2 YDEGEE come from the germline V gene. The V and J ends lost 4 bases and 0 bases respectively, with 19 bases between them. This CDR3 contains 17 residues.